One sample yielded the 22 T cell receptor beta chains listed below, sequenced in a study of T cell responses to AZD1222 COVID-19 vaccine. Assay used: immunoSEQ multiplex PCR; TCRdb lists only in-frame clones, some missing. In the table there are about 120,000 clones, 85% to 90% of which are singletons. Source: peripheral blood, taken on day 0 of AZD1222 vaccination. These receptors all stem from an adult in good health.

This chain joins TRBV4-3 and TRBJ2-1; no definite D call. The CDR3 covers 14 residues. Deletions cut 0 bases from V and 10 bases from J, with 13 bases between. Germline V gene lookup returns CDR1 LGHNA and CDR2 YSLEER. The CDR3 is CASSQESWVGEQFF. DNA of the CDR3: TGCGCCAGCAGCCAAGAGAGCTGGGTCGGAGAGCAGTTCTTC.

V gene TRBV19 combines with J gene TRBJ2-7, with TRBD1 as a possible D gene (6 bases). The CDR3 length is 12 residues. The germline CDR1 and CDR2 sequences are LNHDA and SQIVND (reference sequence). Trimming removed 10 bases from V and 4 bases from J, with 14 bases in between. CDR3 in amino acids: CATGTGSYEQYF. The DNA of the CDR3 is TGTGCCACCGGAACAGGGTCTTACGAGCAGTACTTC.

This clone was seen once. CDR3 sequence: CASSTPAGVAHVLTF. The CDR3 region has the DNA TGTGCCAGCAGTACGCCCGCAGGGGTCGCCCACGTCCTGACTTTC. J is TRBJ2-6 and V is TRBV28, with D possibly matching TRBD1 (6 bases). The V gene's germline CDR1 is MDHEN and CDR2 SYDVKM. Trimming cost V 5 bases and J 11 bases, with 19 bases left between them. The CDR3 runs to 15 residues.

CDR3 in amino acids: CAWSGAGREAFF. CDR3 nucleotide sequence: TGTGCCTGGAGTGGGGCAGGGAGGGAAGCTTTCTTT. This chain joins TRBV30 and TRBJ1-1; TRBD1 is a possible D gene (5 bases). CDR3 size: 12 residues. V was pared by 1 base and J by 8 bases, with 11 bases between. The germline V gene encodes CDR1 GTSNPN and CDR2 SVGIG (reference sequence).

The V and J genes are TRBV10-3 and TRBJ1-1; tentative D call: TRBD1 (5 bases). Trimming cost V 0 bases and J 2 bases, with 13 bases left between them. The CDR3 runs 16 residues. CDR1 and CDR2 from the germline V gene are ENHRY and SYGVKD. This CDR3 is CAISESMGGINTEAFF. CDR3 nucleotide sequence: TGTGCCATCAGTGAGTCGATGGGGGGGATCAACACTGAAGCTTTCTTT.

The genes are TRBV21-1 and TRBJ2-4; the D call of TRBD1 is as the table states it, not checked on the DNA. TRBV21-1 is shown as a pseudogene. The CDR3 runs 16 residues. The CDR3 is CASKTDCGTGLNIQYF. CDR3 nucleotides: TGTGCCAGCAAGACTGACTGCGGGACAGGGCTAAACATTCAGTACTTC.

The chain couples TRBV7-9 to TRBJ1-4; D is unclear. CDR3 length: 16 residues. Germline assignment: CDR1 SEHNR and CDR2 FQNEAQ (reference sequence). V lost 2 bases and J 0 bases, leaving 10 bases between the germline ends. CDR3 region: CASSLFSGATNEKLFF. CDR3 bases: TGTGCCAGCAGCTTATTTTCTGGGGCAACTAATGAAAAACTGTTTTTT.

This chain uses TRBV19 with TRBJ2-2; 9 bases are shared with TRBD1. There are 14 residues in the CDR3. J gave up 5 bases and V 7 bases, and 5 bases lay outside the gene matches. Looked up from germline, CDR1 is LNHDA and CDR2 is SQIVND (reference sequence). CDR3 in amino acids: CASTQGANTGELFF. The CDR3 DNA sequence: TGTGCCAGTACACAGGGGGCTAATACCGGGGAGCTGTTTTTT. Complete variable domain (other parts from reference TRBV19 and TRBJ2-2): DGGITQSPKYLFRKEGQNVTLSCEQNLNHDAMYWYRQDPGQGLRLIYYSQIVNDFQKGDIAEGYSVSREKKESFPLTVTSAQKNPTAFYLCASTQGANTGELFFGEGSRLTVL.

The chain joins TRBV28 to TRBJ2-1; a weak D match, TRBD2 (6 bases). The CDR3 is made up of 15 amino acids. The ends were cut back, 11 bases at V and 5 bases at J, with 22 bases in the middle. From germline, CDR1 is MDHEN and CDR2 SYDVKM. The CDR3 bases are TGTGCCGCGGATACTGGAGGGGCATCAGACAATGAGCAGTTCTTC. Translation gives CAADTGGASDNEQFF. The entire variable domain, with the rest obtained from reference TRBV28 and TRBJ2-1, is as follows: DVKVTQSSRYLVKRTGEKVFLECVQDMDHENMFWYRQDPGLGLRLIYFSYDVKMKEKGDIPEGYSVSREKKERFSLILESASTNQTSMYLCAADTGGASDNEQFFGPGTRLTVL.

This chain links TRBV7-9 with TRBJ1-4; TRBD1 aligns across 7 bases. Germline CDR1 is SEHNR and CDR2 is FQNEAQ (reference sequence). V trimming: 3 bases; J trimming: 7 bases; junction bases outside the gene matches: 2. The CDR3 totals 13 residues. The DNA for the CDR3 is TGTGCCAGCAGCTTGAGACAGGGTGAAAAACTGTTTTTT. Protein product: CASSLRQGEKLFF.

This clone has a handful of counts. This sequence joins TRBV7-9 and TRBJ1-3; D is unresolved. The length of the CDR3 is 14 residues. Germline assignment: CDR1 SEHNR and CDR2 FQNEAQ (reference sequence). Trimming removed 5 bases at V and 0 bases at J, with 8 bases between. CDR3 sequence (DNA): TGTGCCAGCAGCAGGACGGACTCTGGAAACACCATATATTTT. This sequence encodes CASSRTDSGNTIYF.

The chain couples TRBV10-3 to TRBJ1-5; D is undetermined. Trimming removed 0 bases at V and 0 bases at J, with 15 bases between. This CDR3 region has 18 residues. From germline, CDR1 is ENHRY and CDR2 SYGVKD. DNA for the CDR3: TGTGCCATCAGTGAGTCAGGGTTTGGAAGGGATAGCAATCAGCCCCAGCATTTT. Its translation is CAISESGFGRDSNQPQHF.

This chain joins TRBV6-2 or TRBV6-3 and TRBJ2-1; 11 bases map to TRBD2. CDR1 is MNHEY and CDR2 is SVGEGT in the germline V gene. Unmatched junction bases numbered 2, after V lost 6 bases and J lost 4 bases. This CDR3 is 14 amino acids long. The CDR3 here is CASSRLAGYNEQFF. CDR3 nucleotide sequence: TGTGCCAGCAGCCGACTAGCGGGATACAATGAGCAGTTCTTC.

The chain uses TRBV24-1 and TRBJ1-5; a possible D gene is TRBD1 (6 bases). The CDR3 loop spans 18 amino acids. V gave up 7 bases and J gave up 0 bases, with 21 bases separating them. Germline assignment: CDR1 KGHDR and CDR2 SFDVKD. CDR3 nucleotides: TGTGCCACCAGGGGGGAGGGACAACCCCCCTATAGCAATCAGCCCCAGCATTTT. Translated: CATRGEGQPPYSNQPQHF.

The chain links TRBV2 to TRBJ1-5; D is unclear. Germline V gene sequence: CDR1 SNHLY, CDR2 FYNNEI. The CDR3 runs to 14 residues. Between the trimmed V and J ends, which lost 4 bases and 0 bases, there was a span of 7 bases. This CDR3 is CASSGANSNQPQHF. The CDR3 nucleotides read TGTGCCAGCAGTGGGGCAAATAGCAATCAGCCCCAGCATTTT.

The chain links TRBV11-2 to TRBJ2-5; D gene ambiguous. The CDR3 has 12 amino acids. Germline CDR1 is SGHAT and CDR2 is FQNNGV. Trimming removed 0 bases from V and 7 bases from J, with 6 bases in between. CDR3 coding DNA: TGTGCCAGCAGCTTAGATCTGGGGACCCAGTACTTC. It encodes CASSLDLGTQYF.

In nucleotides, the CDR3 is TGTGCCAGCAGCCAAGATTTGCGGGGCTCTGGAAACACCATATATTTT. It is translated as CASSQDLRGSGNTIYF. The chain is built from TRBV3-1 (or the pseudogene TRBV3-2) and TRBJ1-3; D ambiguous. The V end was cut by 0 bases, the J end by 0 bases, with 9 bases between. Germline V gene lookup returns CDR1 LGHDT and CDR2 YNNKEL (reference sequence). This CDR3 contains 16 residues.

The J gene is TRBJ1-1, the V gene TRBV6-5; D might be TRBD1 (5 bases). The CDR3 is 14 amino acids. Trimming removed 7 bases from V and 4 bases from J, with 16 bases in between. Germline V CDR1 and CDR2: MNHEY, SVGAGI. The CDR3 is CASKTSGSGTEAFF. CDR3 DNA sequence: TGTGCCAGCAAGACCTCAGGGAGCGGCACTGAAGCTTTCTTT.

This rearrangement joins TRBV19 to TRBJ1-4; D perhaps matches TRBD1 (6 bases). With 4 bases removed from V and 8 bases from J, the gap between germline ends came to 17 bases. CDR1 and CDR2 (germline): LNHDA, SQIVND (reference sequence). The CDR3 covers 15 residues. DNA for the CDR3: TGTGCCAGTAGTACTCTACAGGGAGGTGGCGAAAAACTGTTTTTT. It encodes CASSTLQGGGEKLFF.

The chain uses TRBV5-6 and TRBJ1-2; possible D gene TRBD1, 5 bases. V was cut by 5 bases and J by 1 base, with 18 bases left in between. This CDR3 is built from 16 residues. CDR1 and CDR2 from the germline V gene are SGHDT and YYEEEE. CDR3: CASRSRTGGSNYGYTF. Here the CDR3 DNA reads TGTGCCAGCAGATCCAGGACGGGGGGTAGTAACTATGGCTACACCTTC.

The chain is built from TRBV27 and TRBJ1-1; D might be TRBD1 (5 bases). CDR3 length equals 13 residues. Per germline, CDR1 MNHEY and CDR2 SMNVEV (reference sequence). Trimming cost V 3 bases and J 6 bases, with 11 bases left between them. In DNA, the CDR3 is TGTGCCAGCAGTTTCAGGGTTGGTCCTGAAGCTTTCTTT. Its protein product is CASSFRVGPEAFF.

The chain combines TRBV5-8 with TRBJ2-3, with TRBD2 identical over 8 bases. The CDR3 length is 15 residues. V trimming: 6 bases; J trimming: 4 bases; junction bases outside the gene matches: 10. CDR1 is SGHTS, CDR2 YDEGEE, per germline. The CDR3 DNA reads as TGTGCCAGCACCCCCGGACTAGCAGAGGCAGATACGCAGTATTTT. Protein: CASTPGLAEADTQYF. The whole variable domain, remainder taken from reference TRBV5-8 and TRBJ2-3, is EAGVTQSPTHLIKTRGQQATLRCSPISGHTSVYWYQQALGLGLQFLLWYDEGEERNRGNFPPRFSGRQFPNYSSELNVNALELEDSALYLCASTPGLAEADTQYFGPGTRLTVL.